The T cell receptor (beta chain) described here comes from a study of T cells in Graves' hyperthyroidism and ophthalmopathy. RNA transcripts served as the template for amplifying TCR beta CDR3 regions. Using the HTBI primer set, a first-round RT-PCR was run on the TCR CDR3. TCRdb fed the multiplex PCR reads into MiXCR, producing one record per CDR3 protein. Of about 400,000 distinct CDR3 sequences listed, just under 15% are singletons. Based on clinical symptoms, serum thyroxine and TRAb, thyroid ultrasound and orbital computed tomography, diagnoses were reached. J gave up 10 bases and V 10 bases, and 17 bases lay outside the gene matches. The CDR3 covers 16 residues. This clonotype was detected only a few times.

This sequence was found in a woman in her thirties with Graves' hyperthyroidism. The sequenced sample consisted of blood. J is TRBJ2-1 and V is TRBV12-3 or TRBV12-4; 12 bases map to TRBD2. The CDR3 loop reads CANLGGASGGGKEQFF. CDR3 coding DNA: TGTGCCAACTTAGGGGGTGCTAGCGGGGGGGGGAAGGAGCAGTTCTTC.